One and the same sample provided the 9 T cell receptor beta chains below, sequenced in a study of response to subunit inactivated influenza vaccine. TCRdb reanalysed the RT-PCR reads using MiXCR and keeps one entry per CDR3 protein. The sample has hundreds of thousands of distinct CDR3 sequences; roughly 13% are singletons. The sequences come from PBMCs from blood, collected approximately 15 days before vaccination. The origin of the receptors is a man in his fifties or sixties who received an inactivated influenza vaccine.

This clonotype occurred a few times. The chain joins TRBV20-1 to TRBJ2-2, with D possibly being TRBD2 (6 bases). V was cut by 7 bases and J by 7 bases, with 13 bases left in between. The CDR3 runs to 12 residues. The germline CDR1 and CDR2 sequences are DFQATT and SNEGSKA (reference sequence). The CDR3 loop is CSVPSVSGELFF. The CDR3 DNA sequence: TGCAGTGTTCCTAGCGTGAGCGGGGAGCTGTTTTTT.

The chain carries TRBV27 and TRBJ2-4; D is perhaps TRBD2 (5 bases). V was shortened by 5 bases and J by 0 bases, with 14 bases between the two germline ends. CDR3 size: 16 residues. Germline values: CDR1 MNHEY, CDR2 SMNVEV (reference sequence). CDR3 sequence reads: CASSRRGGLAKNIQYF. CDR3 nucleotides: TGTGCCAGCAGTCGCCGAGGAGGTCTAGCCAAAAACATTCAGTACTTC.

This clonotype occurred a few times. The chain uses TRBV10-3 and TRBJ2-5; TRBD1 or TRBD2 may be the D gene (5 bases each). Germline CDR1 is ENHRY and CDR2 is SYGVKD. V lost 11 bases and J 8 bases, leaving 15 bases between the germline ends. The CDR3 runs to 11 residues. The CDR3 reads CAAGTQVTQYF. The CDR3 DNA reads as TGTGCCGCCGGGACCCAAGTAACCCAGTACTTC.

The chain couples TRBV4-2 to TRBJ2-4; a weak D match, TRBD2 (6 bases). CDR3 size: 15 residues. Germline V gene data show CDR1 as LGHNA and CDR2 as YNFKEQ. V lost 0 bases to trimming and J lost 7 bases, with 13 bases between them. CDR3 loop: CASSQDGGNSNIQYF. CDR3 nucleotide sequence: TGTGCCAGCAGCCAAGATGGGGGGAACTCGAACATTCAGTACTTC.

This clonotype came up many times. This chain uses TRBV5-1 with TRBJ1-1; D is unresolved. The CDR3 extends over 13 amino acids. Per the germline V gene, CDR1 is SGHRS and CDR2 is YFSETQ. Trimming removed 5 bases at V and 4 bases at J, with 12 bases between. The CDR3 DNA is TGCGCCAGCAGGCCTGATTCCGGCACTGAAGCTTTCTTT. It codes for CASRPDSGTEAFF.

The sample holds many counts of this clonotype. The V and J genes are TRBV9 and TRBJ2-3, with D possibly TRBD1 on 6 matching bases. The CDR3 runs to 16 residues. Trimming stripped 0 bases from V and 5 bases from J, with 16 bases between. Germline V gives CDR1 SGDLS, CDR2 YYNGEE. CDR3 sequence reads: CASSVGSQGIIDTQYF. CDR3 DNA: TGTGCCAGCAGCGTAGGTTCACAGGGAATAATAGATACGCAGTATTTT.

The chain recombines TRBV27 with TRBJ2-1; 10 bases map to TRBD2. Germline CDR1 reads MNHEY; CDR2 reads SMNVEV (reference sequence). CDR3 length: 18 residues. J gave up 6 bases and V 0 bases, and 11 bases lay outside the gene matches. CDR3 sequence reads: CASSLSAAGGPRRNEQFF. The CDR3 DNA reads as TGTGCCAGCAGTTTATCGGCAGCGGGAGGGCCTAGGCGCAATGAGCAGTTCTTC.

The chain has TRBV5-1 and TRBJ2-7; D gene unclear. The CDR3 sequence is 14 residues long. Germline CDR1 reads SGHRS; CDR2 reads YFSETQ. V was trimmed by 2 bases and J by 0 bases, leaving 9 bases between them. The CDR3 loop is CASSFYQSSYEQYF. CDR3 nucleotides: TGCGCCAGCAGCTTTTATCAGAGCTCCTACGAGCAGTACTTC.

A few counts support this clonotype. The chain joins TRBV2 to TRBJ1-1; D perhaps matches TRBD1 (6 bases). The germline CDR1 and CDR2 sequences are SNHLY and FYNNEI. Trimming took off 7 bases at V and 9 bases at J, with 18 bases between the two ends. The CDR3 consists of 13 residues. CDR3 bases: TGTGCCAGCACCGAGGGGGGGGGTCGGAAAGCTTTCTTT. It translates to CASTEGGGRKAFF. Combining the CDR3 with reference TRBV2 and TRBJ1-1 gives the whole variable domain EPEVTQTPSHQVTQMGQEVILRCVPISNHLYFYWYRQILGQKVEFLVSFYNNEISEKSEIFDDQFSVERPDGSNFTLKIRSTKLEDSAMYFCASTEGGGRKAFFGQGTRLTVV.